A single sample is the source of the 5 T cell receptor beta chains below, sequenced in a study of vaccination and CD4 T cells after COVID-19. Scientists ran DNA taken from cultured CD4+ T cells through the Oncomine TCR Beta short-read assay for sequencing. TCRdb reprocessed the PCR reads with MiXCR, giving one entry per CDR3 protein. The table records approximately 6,000 distinct CDR3 sequences, roughly 60% of them present only once. The sample's treatment: approximately 11-day PBMC culture with coronavirus spike peptide pools or control peptides (ViraFEST assay). These receptors have no identified antigens. Source material: CD4+ T cells from blood, cultured in vitro. These receptors all stem from a human donor who had recovered from COVID-19.

This chain uses TRBV20-1 with TRBJ1-2; 7 bases are a match to TRBD1. This CDR3 has 13 amino acids. From germline, CDR1 is DFQATT and CDR2 SNEGSKA (reference sequence). V gave up 3 bases and J gave up 5 bases; unmatched junction bases: 6. The CDR3 region has the DNA TGCAGTGCTAGTCTCGGGACAGCTTATGGCTACACCTTC. As protein: CSASLGTAYGYTF.

This clonotype was seen a few times. The CDR3 here is CASSSWGFSGGASYEQYF. The CDR3 DNA is TGTGCCAGCAGTTCCTGGGGGTTTAGCGGGGGGGCGTCGTACGAGCAGTACTTC. This chain links TRBV28 with TRBJ2-7; 11 bases agree with TRBD2. The CDR3 consists of 18 residues. Germline V gene data show CDR1 as MDHEN and CDR2 as SYDVKM. Trimming at V came to 4 bases and at J to 4 bases, leaving 15 bases not matched to a gene.

This clonotype occurred a few times. This chain joins TRBV6-1 and TRBJ1-6; 7 positions agree with TRBD1. V was pared by 11 bases and J by 10 bases, with 11 bases of the junction left unmatched. There are 13 residues in the CDR3. Germline V gene data show CDR1 as MNHNS and CDR2 as SASEGT. CDR3 nucleotide sequence: TGTGCCGCATCAGCACAGGGGCACTCACCCCTCCACTTT. This encodes CAASAQGHSPLHF.

This chain uses TRBV6-5 with TRBJ2-5; 7 bases map to TRBD1. Germline-derived CDR1 and CDR2 are MNHEY and SVGAGI. This CDR3 spans 13 amino acids. V shed 6 bases and J 3 bases; nucleotides not matched to a gene: 4. CDR3 DNA: TGTGCCAGCAGCTACAGGGGAGAAGAGACCCAGTACTTC. It specifies CASSYRGEETQYF.

The chain has TRBV6-1 and TRBJ2-7, with 8 bases fitting TRBD2. Germline V gene lookup returns CDR1 MNHNS and CDR2 SASEGT. This CDR3 has 17 amino acids. J was trimmed by 2 bases and V by 3 bases; bases with no gene match: 12. The DNA for the CDR3 is TGTGCCAGCAGTGAGGGGGCGGGGGGCCTGAGTCCCTACGAGCAGTACTTC. This gives the protein CASSEGAGGLSPYEQYF.